One T cell receptor (beta chain) is described in this entry. Its antigen is not known. The CDR3 totals 15 residues. Trimming cost V 3 bases and J 7 bases; bases outside gene matches: 7. Germline-derived CDR1 and CDR2 are SNHLY and FYNNEI. The data were taken from a study of cytomegalovirus exposure and HLA in healthy donors. Points from the study as a whole: Three CMV-associated chains proved CMV antigen-specific in vitro.

This table comes from immunoSEQ multiplex PCR, and its TCRdb copy is limited to in-frame clones, with some not included. This sample has fewer than 200,000 clones, with about 83% found just once. The sequenced sample consisted of PBMCs. This chain connects TRBV2 to TRBJ1-4, with 8 bases identical to TRBD1. This receptor was taken from a woman in her 30s in good health and CMV-seronegative. CDR3 bases: TGTGCCAGCAGTGACCCCAGGGGGCTTCTTGAAAAACTGTTTTTT. It codes for CASSDPRGLLEKLFF. Using reference TRBV2 and TRBJ1-4 for the parts outside the CDR3, the full variable domain is EPEVTQTPSHQVTQMGQEVILRCVPISNHLYFYWYRQILGQKVEFLVSFYNNEISEKSEIFDDQFSVERPDGSNFTLKIRSTKLEDSAMYFCASSDPRGLLEKLFFGSGTQLSVL.